This T cell receptor (beta chain) was profiled in a study of blood T cell repertoires in COVID-19. Overall study context: T cells, B-cell-depleted T cells, or PBMCs supplied cDNA or gDNA.

Per the study methods: Reference gene primer amplification yielded estimated nucleated cell counts. The method was immunoSEQ multiplex PCR; TCRdb's version includes in-frame clones alone and lacks a portion of them. That table gives V, J and clone size, and the DNA gave D and trimming. The table lists approximately 100,000 clones, around 85% of them singletons. This clone was counted between two and nine times. V lost 3 bases and J 0 bases, leaving 13 bases between the germline ends. This CDR3 spans 16 amino acids. Per the germline V gene, CDR1 is MGHDK and CDR2 is SYGVNS. J is TRBJ2-3 and V is TRBV25-1; D call uncertain. The receptor's source is a man at least 80 years old with acute or convalescent COVID-19. The sequencing sample was made of peripheral blood. CDR3 in amino acids: CASSDLSSSSTDTQYF. The CDR3 coding sequence is TGTGCCAGCAGTGATCTTAGCTCTTCAAGCACAGATACGCAGTATTTT.